Below are 31 T cell receptor beta chains sequenced from a single sample in a study of T cell responses to AZD1222 COVID-19 vaccine. Sequenced by immunoSEQ multiplex PCR; TCRdb stores in-frame clones only, minus some. This repertoire shows approximately 140,000 clones, approximately 95% found once; its top ten account for 0.75% to 1%. The sample here was peripheral blood, taken on day 0 of MenACWY control vaccination. The receptor set was obtained from an adult in good health.

The V and J genes are TRBV28 and TRBJ1-1; D is undetermined. The CDR3 is 12 residues long. Germline values: CDR1 MDHEN, CDR2 SYDVKM. Trimming pared 3 bases from V and 1 base from J, leaving 3 bases between. The CDR3 loop is CASSLENTEAFF. CDR3 in DNA: TGTGCCAGCAGTTTGGAGAACACTGAAGCTTTCTTT.

The chain recombines TRBV10-1 with TRBJ2-2, with D perhaps TRBD1 (5 bases). This CDR3 region has 14 residues. V gave up 5 bases and J gave up 5 bases, with 12 bases separating them. Germline V lookup: CDR1 WNHNN, CDR2 SYGVQD (reference sequence). CDR3 DNA: TGCGCCAGCAGTACCCAGACAGAGACCGGGGAGCTGTTTTTT. It translates to CASSTQTETGELFF.

The CDR3 region has the DNA TGTGCCAGCAGCGTAGCGGGGGCCGAAGGAAATGAGCAGTTCTTC. It encodes CASSVAGAEGNEQFF. The V gene is TRBV9, the J gene TRBJ2-1; either TRBD1 or TRBD2 may fit D (6 bases each). The CDR3 consists of 15 residues. V lost 0 bases to trimming and J lost 7 bases, with 14 bases between them. Germline V gene lookup returns CDR1 SGDLS and CDR2 YYNGEE.

This chain links TRBV20-1 with TRBJ2-1, with a weak D call TRBD2 (6 bases). CDR3 length: 10 residues. The germline V gene encodes CDR1 DFQATT and CDR2 SNEGSKA (reference sequence). The ends were cut back, 7 bases at V and 12 bases at J, with 13 bases in the middle. CDR3 loop: CSVGTAVQFF. The CDR3 nucleotides are TGCAGTGTCGGGACTGCCGTGCAGTTCTTC.

In its sample, this clone was seen a few times. V usage is TRBV10-3 and J usage is TRBJ2-3, with TRBD2 matching over 10 bases. The V segment lost 0 bases and the J segment 5 bases; nucleotides outside the gene matches: 2. The CDR3 spans 15 residues. CDR1 and CDR2 from the germline V gene are ENHRY and SYGVKD. The CDR3: CAISESLAGEDTQYF. The CDR3 DNA reads TGTGCCATCAGTGAGTCTCTAGCGGGGGAAGATACGCAGTATTTT.

This clone appeared once. The chain couples TRBV4-1 to TRBJ1-2; TRBD1 is a possible D gene (5 bases). V was clipped by 2 bases and J by 1 base, with 20 bases between them. This CDR3 region has 18 residues. CDR1 is MGHRA, CDR2 YSYEKL, per germline. This CDR3 reads CASSQPHPGVEGNYGYTF. CDR3 DNA sequence: TGCGCCAGCAGCCAACCCCACCCGGGGGTGGAGGGTAACTATGGCTACACCTTC.

The chain links TRBV2 to TRBJ1-4; 7 positions match TRBD1. Germline CDR1 SNHLY, CDR2 FYNNEI. J was trimmed by 5 bases and V by 6 bases; bases with no gene match: 6. The CDR3 sequence is 14 residues long. This CDR3 reads CASRDRIGNEKLFF. In DNA form, the CDR3 reads TGTGCCAGCAGGGACAGGATCGGCAATGAAAAACTGTTTTTT.

The chain is built from TRBV27 and TRBJ2-5; 7 positions agree with TRBD1. The CDR3 has 14 residues. V gave up 5 bases and J gave up 4 bases; unmatched junction bases: 7. From germline, CDR1 is MNHEY and CDR2 SMNVEV (reference sequence). The CDR3 sequence: CASSVQGVRETQYF. Written as DNA, the CDR3 is TGTGCCAGCAGTGTCCAGGGGGTGAGAGAGACCCAGTACTTC.

The J gene is TRBJ2-3, the V gene TRBV2; TRBD2 aligns across 9 bases. Germline CDR1 SNHLY, CDR2 FYNNEI. J lost 2 bases, V lost 7 bases, and 4 bases had no gene match. The CDR3 extends over 14 amino acids. CDR3 protein: CASNLAGTTDTQYF. The CDR3, as DNA: TGTGCCAGCAATCTAGCGGGGACCACAGATACGCAGTATTTT.

The CDR3 region is CASSYAGDNQPQHF. CDR3 coding DNA: TGTGCCAGCAGTTACGCAGGGGACAATCAGCCCCAGCATTTT. The chain couples TRBV6-5 to TRBJ1-5, with a tentative D call TRBD1 (6 bases). The CDR3 sequence is 14 residues long. Trimming stripped 2 bases from V and 3 bases from J, with 8 bases between. Germline V gives CDR1 MNHEY, CDR2 SVGAGI.

The V and J genes are TRBV6-5 and TRBJ1-5, with 7 bases matching TRBD1. Germline CDR1 reads MNHEY; CDR2 reads SVGAGI. The CDR3 loop spans 15 amino acids. Germline trimming cut 2 bases from V and 7 bases from J; bases unmatched to any gene: 8. The CDR3 bases are TGTGCCAGCAGTTACGGAGAGGGGGCTGAACAGCCCCAGCATTTT. Amino acids: CASSYGEGAEQPQHF.

CDR3 DNA: TGTGCCAGCAGCCAAGGGGGAGGGGGAGGTTCACCCCTCCACTTT. Protein product: CASSQGGGGGSPLHF. The chain employs TRBV3-1 (or the pseudogene TRBV3-2) and TRBJ1-6; TRBD1 is a possible D gene (6 bases). Germline V CDR1 and CDR2: LGHDT, YNNKEL (reference sequence). The germline V and J ends were trimmed by 1 base and 9 bases, with 13 bases remaining between them. The CDR3 totals 15 residues.

Turning to this clone: One junction end disagrees with the germline gene, perhaps due to a read error. V is TRBV28 and J is TRBJ2-7; D is unclear. This CDR3 has 13 amino acids. Germline loops: CDR1 MDHEN, CDR2 SYDVKM. The CDR3 sequence is CASSSSTFTVRPF. The CDR3 nucleotides read TGTGCCAGCAGTTCTTCAACCTTTACAGTCAGGCCCTTC. The whole variable domain, filled in from reference TRBV28 and TRBJ2-7, reads DVKVTQSSRYLVKRTGEKVFLECVQDMDHENMFWYRQDPGLGLRLIYFSYDVKMKEKGDIPEGYSVSREKKERFSLILESASTNQTSMYLCASSSSTFTVRPFGPGTRLTVT.

The rearrangement uses TRBV28 and TRBJ2-7, with 10 bases aligning to TRBD2. V lost 2 bases to trimming and J lost 4 bases; unmatched junction nucleotides: 8. Germline V gives CDR1 MDHEN, CDR2 SYDVKM. The CDR3 loop spans 16 amino acids. CDR3: CASSLAPSGSIYEQYF. CDR3 DNA: TGTGCCAGCAGTTTAGCCCCTAGCGGGAGTATTTACGAGCAGTACTTC.

CDR3 residues: CASLQGGRTDTQYF. CDR3 coding DNA: TGTGCCAGCTTACAGGGGGGACGCACAGATACGCAGTATTTT. The rearrangement joins TRBV6-5 to TRBJ2-3; 8 nucleotides line up with TRBD1. The CDR3 runs to 14 residues. Germline V lookup: CDR1 MNHEY, CDR2 SVGAGI. The junction had 5 bases not matched to a gene; V was cut back by 8 bases and J by 1 base.

The chain employs TRBV5-6 and TRBJ2-5; D may be TRBD1 or TRBD2 (5 bases each). Between the trimmed V and J ends, which lost 0 bases and 4 bases, there was a span of 10 bases. The CDR3 runs 14 residues. Per the germline V gene, CDR1 is SGHDT and CDR2 is YYEEEE. This CDR3 is CASSLASGPETQYF. The CDR3 DNA is TGTGCCAGCAGCTTGGCTTCGGGGCCAGAGACCCAGTACTTC.

The DNA of the CDR3 is TGTGCCAGCAGTGACTCGGTGGGGAGCAATGAGCAGTTCTTC. Encoded protein: CASSDSVGSNEQFF. The V call is TRBV6-4, the J call TRBJ2-1; weak D call: TRBD2 (5 bases). This CDR3 has 14 residues. The germline V gene has CDR1 MRHNA and CDR2 SNTAGT. Trimming shortened V by 0 bases and J by 6 bases, and 9 bases separated the two germline ends.

The rearrangement links TRBV11-2 to TRBJ2-7, with TRBD2 matching over 10 bases. Trimming at V came to 2 bases and at J to 3 bases, leaving 4 bases not matched to a gene. Germline V CDR1 and CDR2: SGHAT, FQNNGV. The CDR3 totals 15 residues. The CDR3 coding sequence is TGTGCCAGCAGCTTACTGCTAGCGGGAGACTACGAGCAGTACTTC. Encoded protein: CASSLLLAGDYEQYF.

V gene TRBV6-2 or TRBV6-3 combines with J gene TRBJ1-2; no clear D. Germline CDR1 MNHEY, CDR2 SVGEGT. This CDR3 comprises 13 residues. V was shortened by 4 bases and J by 4 bases, with 10 bases between the two germline ends. This CDR3 is CASSFGFVYGYTF. CDR3 sequence (DNA): TGTGCCAGCAGTTTCGGATTCGTCTATGGCTACACCTTC.

This chain's CDR3 is CASSFGSQEEQYF. The CDR3 region has the DNA TGTGCCAGCAGCTTCGGGAGTCAGGAGGAGCAGTACTTC. The chain is built from TRBV5-5 and TRBJ2-7, with a possible D match to TRBD2 (6 bases). The V gene's germline CDR1 is SGHKS and CDR2 YYEKEE (reference sequence). With 2 bases removed from V and 7 bases from J, the gap between germline ends came to 13 bases. The CDR3 runs 13 residues.

The rearrangement joins TRBV24-1 to TRBJ2-1; TRBD2 agrees at 10 bases. The CDR3 sequence is 16 residues long. Trimming at V came to 3 bases and at J to 7 bases, leaving 8 bases not matched to a gene. The germline CDR1 and CDR2 sequences are KGHDR and SFDVKD. CDR3 bases: TGTGCCACCAGTGATCCAGCGGGAGGGAGGAGAAATGAGCAGTTCTTC. It yields the protein CATSDPAGGRRNEQFF.

V gene TRBV11-2 combines with J gene TRBJ2-5, with 9 nucleotides matching TRBD2. Germline values: CDR1 SGHAT, CDR2 FQNNGV. The CDR3 length is 15 residues. Trimming at V came to 1 base and at J to 5 bases, leaving 5 bases not matched to a gene. The CDR3 nucleotides read TGTGCCAGCAGCTTAGTAGCGGGGGTGTATGAGACCCAGTACTTC. Amino acids: CASSLVAGVYETQYF.

This chain links TRBV7-8 with TRBJ2-7; 11 nucleotides align to TRBD2. The ends lost 4 bases at V and 4 bases at J; junction bases unmatched: 3. The germline V gene has CDR1 SGHVS and CDR2 FQNEAQ. The CDR3 length is 14 residues. CDR3 protein: CASSSLAGAYEQYF. The CDR3 nucleotides read TGTGCCAGCAGCTCACTAGCGGGGGCTTACGAGCAGTACTTC.

The genes are TRBV11-2 and TRBJ2-3; no clear D gene. The CDR3 contains 15 residues. Germline V gives CDR1 SGHAT, CDR2 FQNNGV. V gave up 0 bases and J gave up 4 bases, with 11 bases separating them. CDR3 in amino acids: CASSLDGLKADTQYF. The CDR3, as DNA: TGTGCCAGCAGCTTAGATGGCTTAAAGGCAGATACGCAGTATTTT.

The gene calls are TRBV18 and TRBJ2-3; D uncertain. This CDR3 comprises 16 residues. The germline CDR1 and CDR2 sequences are KGHSH and LQKENI. Trimming removed 3 bases from V and 1 base from J, with 14 bases in between. The CDR3 bases are TGTGCCAGCTCACCCCCCGCCCCTGGGGGCACAGATACGCAGTATTTT. It codes for CASSPPAPGGTDTQYF. Combining the CDR3 with reference TRBV18 and TRBJ2-3 gives the whole variable domain NAGVMQNPRHLVRRRGQEARLRCSPMKGHSHVYWYRQLPEEGLKFMVYLQKENIIDESGMPKERFSAEFPKEGPSILRIQQVVRGDSAAYFCASSPPAPGGTDTQYFGPGTRLTVL.

The gene calls are TRBV25-1 and TRBJ1-4; 10 bases fit TRBD1. With V trimmed by 1 base and J by 5 bases, 1 base remained unmatched. CDR1 is MGHDK and CDR2 is SYGVNS in the germline V gene. CDR3 length: 15 amino acids. CDR3 residues: CASSEWGQGNEKLFF. CDR3 sequence (DNA): TGTGCCAGCAGTGAATGGGGACAGGGGAATGAAAAACTGTTTTTT.

The chain joins TRBV6-1 to TRBJ2-7; perhaps TRBD1 as D (6 bases). The germline V and J ends were trimmed by 2 bases and 3 bases, with 8 bases remaining between them. From germline, CDR1 is MNHNS and CDR2 SASEGT. This CDR3 comprises 13 residues. CDR3 protein: CASSELQGYEQYF. CDR3 coding DNA: TGTGCCAGCAGTGAACTACAGGGCTACGAGCAGTACTTC.

A few counts support this clone. This CDR3 reads CASSVASHLSTQYF. In DNA form, the CDR3 reads TGTGCCAGCAGCGTAGCCAGCCATTTGAGTACGCAGTATTTT. The chain is built from TRBV9 and TRBJ2-3; no clear D. CDR1 is SGDLS, CDR2 YYNGEE, per germline. Deletions cut 0 bases from V and 8 bases from J, with 13 bases between. The CDR3 has 14 amino acids.

V and J are TRBV13 and TRBJ2-1, with D possibly being TRBD2 (6 bases). The V gene lost 4 bases and the J gene lost 2 bases, with 9 bases spanning the gap. CDR1 is PRHDT, CDR2 FYEKMQ, per germline (reference sequence). The CDR3 has 14 residues. This CDR3 reads CASSWPGAYNEQFF. The CDR3 DNA follows: TGTGCCAGCAGCTGGCCGGGAGCCTACAATGAGCAGTTCTTC.

The genes are TRBV2 and TRBJ2-5; TRBD2 agrees at 7 bases. Germline loops: CDR1 SNHLY, CDR2 FYNNEI. Trimming at V came to 11 bases and at J to 2 bases, leaving 8 bases not matched to a gene. CDR3 length: 13 amino acids. The CDR3 loop is CADRGVSQETQYF. The CDR3 region has the DNA TGTGCCGACCGGGGGGTATCTCAAGAGACCCAGTACTTC.

The rearrangement joins TRBV30 to TRBJ1-2; 9 bases agree with TRBD1. The length of the CDR3 is 16 residues. Germline loops: CDR1 GTSNPN, CDR2 SVGIG (reference sequence). Trimming at V came to 2 bases and at J to 1 base, leaving 8 bases not matched to a gene. This CDR3 is CAWSPTWTGVNYGYTF. The CDR3 DNA follows: TGTGCCTGGAGTCCGACCTGGACAGGGGTTAACTATGGCTACACCTTC.